The next 22 T cell receptor beta chains were all read from a single sample in a study of beta chain features in type 1 diabetes. Since all of the isolated RNA was reverse transcribed, expressed TCRB transcripts were what got sequenced. Data came from immunoSEQ multiplex PCR; TCRdb stores just in-frame clones and leaves some out. This repertoire shows 160,000 or so clones, over 8.5% found once; its top ten account for roughly 1.9%. Sequencing was performed on central memory CD4+ T cells from blood. These TCRs come from a man aged 18 to 29 in good health.

Only a few counts were recorded for this clone. This chain uses TRBV14 with TRBJ1-3; TRBD1 might be the D (5 bases). Germline CDR1 and CDR2: SGHDN and FVKESK. This CDR3 has 16 amino acids. Deletions cut 4 bases from V and 3 bases from J, with 16 bases between. The CDR3 loop is CASSPVVGAFGNTIYF. In DNA, the CDR3 is TGTGCCAGCAGCCCGGTCGTCGGGGCCTTTGGAAACACCATATATTTT.

The gene calls are TRBV29-1 and TRBJ2-5; 10 bases align to TRBD1. The J segment lost 5 bases and the V segment lost 7 bases, leaving 7 bases of the junction unmatched. Germline V gene data show CDR1 as SQVTM and CDR2 as ANQGSEA. The CDR3 totals 13 residues. This chain's CDR3 is CSGDDRGRETQYF. The CDR3 coding sequence is TGCAGCGGTGACGACAGGGGGCGGGAGACCCAGTACTTC.

V is TRBV4-2 and J is TRBJ2-3; possible D gene TRBD2, 6 bases. The germline V gene has CDR1 LGHNA and CDR2 YNFKEQ. V was cut by 0 bases and J by 1 base, with 8 bases left in between. The CDR3 consists of 15 residues. The CDR3 DNA is TGTGCCAGCAGCCAAGACGGGGGAGGCACAGATACGCAGTATTTT. Its protein is CASSQDGGGTDTQYF.

The J gene is TRBJ2-1, the V gene TRBV29-1, with D hard to call. The ends were cut back, 5 bases at V and 0 bases at J, with 8 bases in the middle. The CDR3 is 13 residues long. Germline V lookup: CDR1 SQVTM, CDR2 ANQGSEA. In nucleotides, the CDR3 is TGCAGCGTTCACAGTGGCTCCTACAATGAGCAGTTCTTC. It is translated as CSVHSGSYNEQFF.

This clone occurred a few times. The chain links TRBV30 to TRBJ1-4; the D is unclear. The CDR3 has 15 amino acids. From germline, CDR1 is GTSNPN and CDR2 SVGIG (reference sequence). V lost 2 bases and J 4 bases, leaving 14 bases between the germline ends. CDR3 nucleotide sequence: TGTGCCTGGAGTAGGTATAGACCGGATAATGAAAAACTGTTTTTT. Protein product: CAWSRYRPDNEKLFF.

This clone was counted at least ten times. The genes are TRBV7-2 and TRBJ2-7; 9 nucleotides line up with TRBD1. CDR1 SGHTA and CDR2 FQGNSA come from the germline V gene. V was clipped by 1 base and J by 2 bases; unmatched bases: 3. The CDR3 sequence is 15 residues long. The CDR3 region is CASSLGQGETYEQYF. In DNA form, the CDR3 reads TGTGCCAGCAGCTTAGGACAGGGGGAAACCTACGAGCAGTACTTC. Looking up the rest from reference TRBV7-2 and TRBJ2-7 gives the full variable domain: GAGVSQSPSNKVTEKGKDVELRCDPISGHTALYWYRQSLGQGLEFLIYFQGNSAPDKSGLPSDRFSAERTGGSVSTLTIQRTQQEDSAVYLCASSLGQGETYEQYFGPGTRLTVT.

With respect to this clone: The junction and the germline gene differ at one end; a read error may be behind it. This sequence joins TRBV4-2 and TRBJ1-2; 11 bases map to TRBD1. The CDR3 is 16 amino acids. The V gene's germline CDR1 is LGHNA and CDR2 YNFKEQ. CDR3 protein: CASSPGQGASNHGYTF. CDR3 coding DNA: TGTGCCAGCAGCCCCGGACAGGGGGCGTCTAACCATGGCTACACCTTC.

The chain couples TRBV9 to TRBJ2-5; maybe TRBD1 (5 bases). Deletions cut 5 bases from V and 4 bases from J, with 18 bases between. CDR1 and CDR2 from the germline V gene are SGDLS and YYNGEE. The CDR3 is 15 residues long. CDR3 bases: TGTGCCAGCAGTCCCAGCCCAGGGCGCGGAGAGACCCAGTACTTC. Translation gives CASSPSPGRGETQYF.

This clone was counted only a few times. The CDR3 coding sequence is TGTGCCAGCTCACCGGGACAGGGAAGTGAAAAACTGTTTTTT. This codes for CASSPGQGSEKLFF. The J gene is TRBJ1-4, the V gene TRBV18; TRBD1 matches 9 bases. The CDR3 contains 14 residues. Germline V CDR1 and CDR2: KGHSH, LQKENI. The V gene end was trimmed by 3 bases and the J gene end by 7 bases; junction bases not matched to a gene: 3. Based on the CDR3 plus reference TRBV18 and TRBJ1-4, the full variable domain is NAGVMQNPRHLVRRRGQEARLRCSPMKGHSHVYWYRQLPEEGLKFMVYLQKENIIDESGMPKERFSAEFPKEGPSILRIQQVVRGDSAAYFCASSPGQGSEKLFFGSGTQLSVL.

The J gene is TRBJ2-7, the V gene TRBV10-3; a weak D match, TRBD2 (5 bases). The V end lost 10 bases, the J end lost 0 bases, and 16 bases lay between the germline ends. Germline V gene lookup returns CDR1 ENHRY and CDR2 SYGVKD. The length of the CDR3 is 14 residues. CDR3 sequence (DNA): TGTGCCACTACCGCGGGCCCTAGCTCCTACGAGCAGTACTTC. Protein sequence: CATTAGPSSYEQYF.

This sequence joins TRBV30 and TRBJ1-2, with 10 bases matching TRBD1. The CDR3 has 17 amino acids. CDR1 and CDR2 (germline): GTSNPN, SVGIG (reference sequence). V dropped 3 bases and J dropped 0; count of bases not matched to a gene: 10. The CDR3 nucleotides read TGTGCCTGGAGACCTAAGGGACAGGGGAAAGCTAACTATGGCTACACCTTC. The encoded protein is CAWRPKGQGKANYGYTF.

The rearrangement joins TRBV7-6 to TRBJ2-5; D is perhaps TRBD1 or TRBD2 (7 bases each). V shed 1 base and J shed 4 bases, with 19 bases lying between them. This CDR3 contains 17 residues. The germline V gene has CDR1 SGHVS and CDR2 FNYEAQ. In DNA, the CDR3 is TGTGCCAGCAGCTTAGAATACGGCAGGGGGAGGGGAGAGACCCAGTACTTC. Residues: CASSLEYGRGRGETQYF.

This rearrangement joins TRBV28 to TRBJ1-1; D gene ambiguous. Germline-derived CDR1 and CDR2 are MDHEN and SYDVKM. The CDR3 is 12 residues long. The V end was cut by 6 bases, the J end by 5 bases, with 10 bases between. The CDR3 protein is CASRTLTTEAFF. The CDR3 nucleotides read TGTGCCAGCAGGACGTTAACGACTGAAGCTTTCTTT.

This sequence joins TRBV29-1 and TRBJ2-1; D not certain. The CDR3 is made up of 12 amino acids. V was pared by 5 bases and J by 6 bases, with 11 bases between. CDR1 SQVTM and CDR2 ANQGSEA come from the germline V gene. Here the CDR3 DNA reads TGCAGCGTTAGCCTAGTAAGCAATGAGCAGTTCTTC. Its translation: CSVSLVSNEQFF.

The chain combines TRBV15 with TRBJ2-5; 9 bases agree with TRBD1. The CDR3 contains 14 residues. Germline loops: CDR1 LNHNV, CDR2 YYDKDF (reference sequence). After removal of 5 bases from V and 5 bases from J, the junction contained 6 bases not matched to a gene. The CDR3 coding sequence is TGTGCCACCAGCCGGACAGGGGCGGGGGAGACCCAGTACTTC. This encodes CATSRTGAGETQYF.

This clone was counted a few times. Written as DNA, the CDR3 is TGTGCCAGCAGCACACCGGGACAGGGTTTCGGCGAGCAGTTCTTC. This sequence encodes CASSTPGQGFGEQFF. This rearrangement joins TRBV7-2 to TRBJ2-1, with 9 bases fitting TRBD1. The CDR3 covers 15 residues. CDR1 is SGHTA and CDR2 is FQGNSA in the germline V gene. Trimming took 5 bases from V and 10 from J; bases not matched to a gene: 12.

This clone came up a few times. The CDR3 loop is CASSLKEGRSPLHF. Written as DNA, the CDR3 is TGTGCCAGCAGCTTAAAGGAGGGAAGATCACCCCTCCACTTT. The chain joins TRBV7-2 to TRBJ1-6, with D unresolved. The germline V gene has CDR1 SGHTA and CDR2 FQGNSA. CDR3 length: 14 amino acids. Between the trimmed V and J ends, which lost 2 bases and 10 bases, there was a span of 12 bases.

A few counts support this clone. The chain has TRBV10-3 and TRBJ2-3; TRBD2 matches 8 bases. Trimming took 4 bases from V and 2 from J; bases not matched to a gene: 14. The germline V gene encodes CDR1 ENHRY and CDR2 SYGVKD. CDR3 size: 18 residues. The chain's CDR3 is CAISGAPSGRQNTDTQYF. The CDR3 DNA reads as TGTGCCATCAGTGGTGCCCCGAGCGGGAGACAAAACACAGATACGCAGTATTTT.

This clone was counted a few times. In nucleotides, the CDR3 is TGTGCCAGCCGGAGCCCCGGAGGGGGGTACACTGAAGCTTTCTTT. It specifies CASRSPGGGYTEAFF. The chain carries TRBV28 and TRBJ1-1; TRBD1 might be the D (6 bases). This CDR3 is 15 amino acids long. Germline lookup yields CDR1 MDHEN and CDR2 SYDVKM. Trimming pared 8 bases from V and 3 bases from J, leaving 19 bases between. Variable domain in full (rest from reference TRBV28 and TRBJ1-1): DVKVTQSSRYLVKRTGEKVFLECVQDMDHENMFWYRQDPGLGLRLIYFSYDVKMKEKGDIPEGYSVSREKKERFSLILESASTNQTSMYLCASRSPGGGYTEAFFGQGTRLTVV.

The rearrangement joins TRBV6-6 to TRBJ2-7, with TRBD1 identical over 11 bases. This CDR3 contains 14 residues. The germline gives CDR1 MNHNY, CDR2 SVGAGI (reference sequence). Trimming took 4 bases from V and 6 from J; bases not matched to a gene: 5. In nucleotides, the CDR3 is TGTGCCAGCAGTTCCGGACAGGGGGCCTCCGAGCAGTACTTC. This sequence encodes CASSSGQGASEQYF.

This clone was picked up a small number of times. The chain joins TRBV27 to TRBJ2-1; the match to TRBD1 covers 9 bases. The CDR3 is 14 amino acids. Germline lookup yields CDR1 MNHEY and CDR2 SMNVEV (reference sequence). V lost 6 bases to trimming and J lost 5 bases; unmatched junction nucleotides: 5. CDR3 nucleotide sequence: TGTGCCAGCAGACGGGACAGGGACCACAATGAGCAGTTCTTC. Its protein is CASRRDRDHNEQFF.

This chain links TRBV2 with TRBJ2-1; the D gene could be TRBD1 or TRBD2 (5 bases each). The V gene's germline CDR1 is SNHLY and CDR2 FYNNEI. The length of the CDR3 is 16 residues. Trimming took 4 bases from V and 2 from J, leaving 15 bases between them. The CDR3 is CASSGSGTGTYNEQFF. In nucleotides, the CDR3 is TGTGCCAGCAGTGGGTCCGGGACGGGGACCTACAATGAGCAGTTCTTC.